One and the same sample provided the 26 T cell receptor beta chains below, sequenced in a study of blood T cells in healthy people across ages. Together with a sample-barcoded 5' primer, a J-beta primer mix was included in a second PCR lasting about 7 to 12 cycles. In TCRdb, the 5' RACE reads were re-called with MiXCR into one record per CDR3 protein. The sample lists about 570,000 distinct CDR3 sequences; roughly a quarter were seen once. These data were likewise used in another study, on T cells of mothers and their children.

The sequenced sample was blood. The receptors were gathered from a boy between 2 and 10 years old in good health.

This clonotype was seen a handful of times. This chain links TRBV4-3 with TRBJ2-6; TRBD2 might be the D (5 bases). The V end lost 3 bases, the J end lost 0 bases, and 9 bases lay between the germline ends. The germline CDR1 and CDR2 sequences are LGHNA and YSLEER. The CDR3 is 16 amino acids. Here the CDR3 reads CASSQYAGSGANVLTF. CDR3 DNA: TGCGCCAGCAGCCAGTACGCGGGCTCTGGGGCCAACGTCCTGACTTTC.

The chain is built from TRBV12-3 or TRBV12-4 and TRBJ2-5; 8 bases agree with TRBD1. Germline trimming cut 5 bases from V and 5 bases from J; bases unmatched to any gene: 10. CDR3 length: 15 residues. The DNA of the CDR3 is TGTGCCAGCAGTCCCAGGTCCCCAGGGGGCGAGACCCAGTACTTC. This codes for CASSPRSPGGETQYF.

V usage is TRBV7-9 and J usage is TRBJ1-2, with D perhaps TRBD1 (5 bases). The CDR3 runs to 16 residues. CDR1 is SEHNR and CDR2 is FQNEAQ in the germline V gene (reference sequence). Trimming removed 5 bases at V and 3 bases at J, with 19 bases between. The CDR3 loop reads CASSLSPGAKDYGYTF. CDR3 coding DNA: TGTGCCAGCAGCCTAAGTCCCGGGGCGAAAGACTATGGCTACACCTTC.

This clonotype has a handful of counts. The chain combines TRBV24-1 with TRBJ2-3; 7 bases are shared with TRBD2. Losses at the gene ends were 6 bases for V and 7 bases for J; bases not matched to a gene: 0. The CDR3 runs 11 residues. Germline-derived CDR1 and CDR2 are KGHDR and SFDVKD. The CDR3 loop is CATSSGNTQYF. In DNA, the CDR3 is TGTGCCACCAGTAGCGGGAATACGCAGTATTTT.

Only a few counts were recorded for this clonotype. The CDR3 reads CASSWTFEGRETQYF. DNA of the CDR3: TGTGCCAGCAGTTGGACGTTCGAGGGGCGGGAGACCCAGTACTTC. This chain connects TRBV27 to TRBJ2-5, with D perhaps TRBD1 or TRBD2 (5 bases each). Deletions cut 4 bases from V and 5 bases from J, with 17 bases between. Germline V lookup: CDR1 MNHEY, CDR2 SMNVEV (reference sequence). The CDR3 is 15 amino acids.

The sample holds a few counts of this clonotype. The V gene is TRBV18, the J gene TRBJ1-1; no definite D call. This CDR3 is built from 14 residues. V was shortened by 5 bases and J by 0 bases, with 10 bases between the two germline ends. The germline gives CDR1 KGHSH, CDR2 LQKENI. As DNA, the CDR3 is TGTGCCAGCTCATTAAGATCGGTGAACACTGAAGCTTTCTTT. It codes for CASSLRSVNTEAFF.

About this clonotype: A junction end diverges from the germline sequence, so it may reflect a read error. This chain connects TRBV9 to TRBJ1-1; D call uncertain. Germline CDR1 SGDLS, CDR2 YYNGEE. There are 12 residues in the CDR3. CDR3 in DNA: TGTGCCAGCAGCCAGTCGAACACTGAAGTTTTCTTT. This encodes CASSQSNTEVFF.

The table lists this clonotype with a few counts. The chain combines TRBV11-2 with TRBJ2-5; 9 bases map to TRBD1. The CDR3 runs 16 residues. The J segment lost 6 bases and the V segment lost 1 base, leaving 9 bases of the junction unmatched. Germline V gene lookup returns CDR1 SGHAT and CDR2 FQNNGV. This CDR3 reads CASSLGPGQGLKTQYF. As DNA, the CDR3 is TGTGCCAGCAGCTTAGGGCCGGGACAGGGACTAAAGACCCAGTACTTC.

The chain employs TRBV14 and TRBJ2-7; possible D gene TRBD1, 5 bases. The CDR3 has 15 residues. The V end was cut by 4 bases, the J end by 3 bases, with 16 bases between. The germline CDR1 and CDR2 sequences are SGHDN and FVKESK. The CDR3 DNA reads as TGTGCCAGCAGCCGAAGCCCGGCAGGGTTCTACGAGCAGTACTTC. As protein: CASSRSPAGFYEQYF.

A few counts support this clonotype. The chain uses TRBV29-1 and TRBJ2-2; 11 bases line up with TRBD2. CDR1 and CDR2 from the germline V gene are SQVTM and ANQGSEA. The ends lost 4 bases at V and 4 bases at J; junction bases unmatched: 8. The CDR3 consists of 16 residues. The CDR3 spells CSVGLAGGLGTGELFF. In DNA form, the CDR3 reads TGCAGCGTTGGTCTAGCGGGAGGACTGGGCACCGGGGAGCTGTTTTTT.

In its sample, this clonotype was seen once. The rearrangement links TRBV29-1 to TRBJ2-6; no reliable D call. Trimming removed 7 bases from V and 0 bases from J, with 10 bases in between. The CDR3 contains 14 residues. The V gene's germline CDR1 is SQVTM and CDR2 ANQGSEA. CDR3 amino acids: CSALTDSGANVLTF. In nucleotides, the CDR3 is TGCAGCGCACTGACGGACTCTGGGGCCAACGTCCTGACTTTC.

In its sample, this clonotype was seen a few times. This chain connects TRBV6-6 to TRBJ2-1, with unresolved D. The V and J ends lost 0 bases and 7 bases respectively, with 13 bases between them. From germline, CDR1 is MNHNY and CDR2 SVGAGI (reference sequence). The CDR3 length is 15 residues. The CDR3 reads CASSYSGLSRNEQFF. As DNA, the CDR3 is TGTGCCAGCAGTTACTCGGGCCTATCCCGGAATGAGCAGTTCTTC.

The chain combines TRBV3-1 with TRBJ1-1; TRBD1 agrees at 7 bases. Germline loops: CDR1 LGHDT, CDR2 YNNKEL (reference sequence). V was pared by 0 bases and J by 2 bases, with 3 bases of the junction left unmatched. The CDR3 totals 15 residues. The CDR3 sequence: CASSQEGQLNTEAFF. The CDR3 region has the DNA TGTGCCAGCAGCCAAGAGGGACAGCTCAACACTGAAGCTTTCTTT.

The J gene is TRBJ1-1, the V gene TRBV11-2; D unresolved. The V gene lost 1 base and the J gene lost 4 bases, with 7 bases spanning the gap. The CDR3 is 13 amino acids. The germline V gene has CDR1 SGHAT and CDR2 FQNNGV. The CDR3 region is CASSLGMTTEAFF. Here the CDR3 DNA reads TGTGCCAGCAGCTTAGGGATGACCACTGAAGCTTTCTTT.

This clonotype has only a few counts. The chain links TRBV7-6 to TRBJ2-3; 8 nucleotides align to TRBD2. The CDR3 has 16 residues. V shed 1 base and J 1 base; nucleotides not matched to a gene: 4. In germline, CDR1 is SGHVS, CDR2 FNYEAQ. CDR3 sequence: CASSLGSGIGTDTQYF. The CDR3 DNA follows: TGTGCCAGCAGCTTAGGTAGCGGGATAGGCACAGATACGCAGTATTTT.

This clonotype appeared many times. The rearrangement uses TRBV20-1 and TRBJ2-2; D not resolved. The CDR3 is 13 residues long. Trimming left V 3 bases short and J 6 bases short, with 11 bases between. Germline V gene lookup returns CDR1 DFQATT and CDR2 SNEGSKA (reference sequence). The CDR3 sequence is CSASPVSAGELFF. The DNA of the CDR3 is TGCAGTGCTAGCCCCGTTTCTGCCGGGGAGCTGTTTTTT.

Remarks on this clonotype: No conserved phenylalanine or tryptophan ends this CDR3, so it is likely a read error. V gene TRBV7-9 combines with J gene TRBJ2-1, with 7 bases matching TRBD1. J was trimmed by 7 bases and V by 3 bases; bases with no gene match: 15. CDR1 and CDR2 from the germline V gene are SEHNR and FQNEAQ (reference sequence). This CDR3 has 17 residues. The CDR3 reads CASSLMGQFLLENEQFL. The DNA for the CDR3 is TGTGCCAGCAGCTTGATGGGACAGTTTTTGTTGGAGAATGAGCAGTTCCTC.

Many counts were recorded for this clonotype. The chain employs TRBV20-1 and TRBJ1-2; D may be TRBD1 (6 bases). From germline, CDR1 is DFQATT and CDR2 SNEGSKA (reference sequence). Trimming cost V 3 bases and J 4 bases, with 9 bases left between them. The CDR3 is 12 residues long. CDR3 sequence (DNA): TGCAGTGCTAGCGGGACATCCTATGGCTACACCTTC. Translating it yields CSASGTSYGYTF.

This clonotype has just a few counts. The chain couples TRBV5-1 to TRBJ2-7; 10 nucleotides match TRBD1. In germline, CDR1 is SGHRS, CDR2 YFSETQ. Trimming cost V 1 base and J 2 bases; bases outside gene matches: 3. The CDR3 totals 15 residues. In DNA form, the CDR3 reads TGCGCCAGCAGCTTGTGGGACAGGGGAGCCTACGAGCAGTACTTC. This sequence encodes CASSLWDRGAYEQYF.

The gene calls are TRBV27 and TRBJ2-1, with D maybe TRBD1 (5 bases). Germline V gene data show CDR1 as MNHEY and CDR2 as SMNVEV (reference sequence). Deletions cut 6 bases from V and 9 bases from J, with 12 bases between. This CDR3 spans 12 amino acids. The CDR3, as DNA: TGTGCCAGCAGATCTCAGGGCGGTGAGCAGTTCTTC. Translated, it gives CASRSQGGEQFF.

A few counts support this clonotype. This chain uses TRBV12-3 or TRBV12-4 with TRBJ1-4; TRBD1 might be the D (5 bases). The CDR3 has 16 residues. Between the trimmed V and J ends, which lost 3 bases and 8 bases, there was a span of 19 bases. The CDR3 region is CASSFLGGGVREKLFF. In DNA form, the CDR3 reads TGTGCCAGCAGTTTCTTGGGGGGAGGGGTTAGGGAAAAACTGTTTTTT.

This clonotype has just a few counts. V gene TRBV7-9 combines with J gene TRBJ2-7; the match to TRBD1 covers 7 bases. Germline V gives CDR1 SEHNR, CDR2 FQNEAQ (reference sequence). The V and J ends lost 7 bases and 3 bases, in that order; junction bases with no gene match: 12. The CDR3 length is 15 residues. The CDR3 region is CASTGGQQNHYEQYF. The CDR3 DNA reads TGTGCCAGCACAGGGGGACAGCAAAACCACTACGAGCAGTACTTC.

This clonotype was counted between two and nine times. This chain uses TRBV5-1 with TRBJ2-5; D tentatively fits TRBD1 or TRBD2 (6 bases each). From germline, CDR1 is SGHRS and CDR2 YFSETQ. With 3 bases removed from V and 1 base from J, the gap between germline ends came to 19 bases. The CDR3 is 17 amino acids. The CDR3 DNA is TGCGCCAGCAGCTCTCTATTAGGGAGGACAGTCCAAGAGACCCAGTACTTC. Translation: CASSSLLGRTVQETQYF.

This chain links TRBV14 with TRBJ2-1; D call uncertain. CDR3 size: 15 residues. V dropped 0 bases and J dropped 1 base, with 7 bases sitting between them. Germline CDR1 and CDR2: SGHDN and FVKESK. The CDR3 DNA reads TGTGCCAGCAGCCAAGAGCTAGTATCCTACAATGAGCAGTTCTTC. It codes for CASSQELVSYNEQFF.

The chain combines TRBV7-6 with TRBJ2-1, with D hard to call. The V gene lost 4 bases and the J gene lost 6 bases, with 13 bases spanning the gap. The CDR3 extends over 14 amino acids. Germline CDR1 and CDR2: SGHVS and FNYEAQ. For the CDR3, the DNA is TGTGCCAGCAGCTCCCCGTGGGTTGCCAATGAGCAGTTCTTC. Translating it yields CASSSPWVANEQFF.

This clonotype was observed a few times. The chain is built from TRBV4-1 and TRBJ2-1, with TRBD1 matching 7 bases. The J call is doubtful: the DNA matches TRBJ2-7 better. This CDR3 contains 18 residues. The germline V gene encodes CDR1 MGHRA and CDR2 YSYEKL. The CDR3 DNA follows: TGCGCCAGCAGCCTATACTTAGACAGGGCCAGTGGATCCTACGAGCAGTACTTC. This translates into CASSLYLDRASGSYEQYF.